This entry lists 29 T cell receptor beta chains sequenced from one sample in a study of identical twins. TCRdb reanalysed the 5' RACE reads using MiXCR and keeps one entry per CDR3 protein. The sample carries 550,000 to 700,000 distinct CDR3 sequences, 7.5% to 10% recorded once. These same data were also listed under a study on yellow fever vaccine responses in identical twins.

What was sequenced was PBMCs. These receptors were obtained from a woman aged 18-35 years in good health.

This chain links TRBV29-1 with TRBJ2-7, with a tentative D call TRBD2 (6 bases). The CDR3 totals 15 residues. Germline V lookup: CDR1 SQVTM, CDR2 ANQGSEA. With 1 base removed from V and 0 bases from J, the gap between germline ends came to 13 bases. Here the CDR3 DNA reads TGCAGCGTTGAAGGGACTAACACGAGCTCCTACGAGCAGTACTTC. Protein product: CSVEGTNTSSYEQYF.

Only a few counts were recorded for this clonotype. V gene TRBV7-2 combines with J gene TRBJ2-1; D is uncertain. The germline CDR1 and CDR2 sequences are SGHTA and FQGNSA. The V gene lost 5 bases and the J gene lost 9 bases, with 23 bases spanning the gap. The CDR3 consists of 16 residues. The CDR3 loop is CASSPNERGMFTEQFF. The CDR3 DNA reads as TGTGCCAGCAGCCCAAACGAGCGTGGTATGTTCACTGAGCAGTTCTTC.

V gene TRBV29-1 combines with J gene TRBJ2-1, with 7 bases matching TRBD2. With 0 bases clipped from V and 7 bases from J, the junction kept 3 bases outside the gene matches. The V gene's germline CDR1 is SQVTM and CDR2 ANQGSEA. The CDR3 length is 13 residues. For the CDR3, the DNA is TGCAGCGTTGAAGACGGGACTACTAATGAGCAGTTCTTC. Its translation is CSVEDGTTNEQFF.

Ten or more counts support this clonotype. In nucleotides, the CDR3 is TGTGCCAGCAGTCCGGCGGGCTCGGCGAACATTCAGTACTTC. Encoded protein: CASSPAGSANIQYF. The chain employs TRBV12-3 or TRBV12-4 and TRBJ2-4; D is perhaps TRBD2 (5 bases). Trimming removed 5 bases from V and 7 bases from J, with 15 bases in between. This CDR3 contains 14 residues.

The table lists this clonotype with many counts. The rearrangement uses TRBV27 and TRBJ1-4; 12 bases are a match to TRBD1. Germline V gene sequence: CDR1 MNHEY, CDR2 SMNVEV (reference sequence). The CDR3 loop spans 17 amino acids. The junction had 8 bases not matched to a gene; V was cut back by 3 bases and J by 6 bases. The CDR3, as DNA: TGTGCCAGCAGTTTTTCGGGACAGGGGGCGCGGGATGAAAAACTGTTTTTT. Translating it yields CASSFSGQGARDEKLFF. Using reference TRBV27 and TRBJ1-4 for the parts outside the CDR3, the full variable domain is EAQVTQNPRYLITVTGKKLTVTCSQNMNHEYMSWYRQDPGLGLRQIYYSMNVEVTDKGDVPEGYKVSRKEKRNFPLILESPSPNQTSLYFCASSFSGQGARDEKLFFGSGTQLSVL.

This clonotype was seen repeatedly, ten times or more. This chain links TRBV12-3 or TRBV12-4 with TRBJ1-2; no definite D call. This CDR3 region has 12 residues. The V end lost 7 bases, the J end lost 5 bases, and 11 bases lay between the germline ends. The CDR3 nucleotides are TGTGCCAGCACCTCTACGGGTTATGGCTACACCTTC. Protein: CASTSTGYGYTF.

The table lists this clonotype with a few counts. The CDR3, as DNA: TGCGCCAGCAGCCCGCACAGGGGAGGTAGTTACGAGCAGTACTTC. It specifies CASSPHRGGSYEQYF. The chain uses TRBV5-1 and TRBJ2-7; the D gene is possibly TRBD1 (7 bases). CDR3 length equals 15 residues. CDR1 is SGHRS and CDR2 is YFSETQ in the germline V gene. Between the trimmed V and J ends, which lost 4 bases and 4 bases, there was a span of 18 bases.

The rearrangement joins TRBV2 to TRBJ2-6; 10 positions agree with TRBD1. This CDR3 region has 16 residues. Germline CDR1 is SNHLY and CDR2 is FYNNEI. The V segment lost 10 bases and the J segment 2 bases; nucleotides outside the gene matches: 8. CDR3 bases: TGTGCCACCAGGGACAGGGGACAAACTGGGGCCAACGTCCTGACTTTC. Residues: CATRDRGQTGANVLTF.

V and J are TRBV28 and TRBJ2-3; 15 bases line up with TRBD2. This CDR3 comprises 19 residues. V was pared by 1 base and J by 0 bases, with 5 bases of the junction left unmatched. In germline, CDR1 is MDHEN, CDR2 SYDVKM. In DNA, the CDR3 is TGTGCCAGCAGTTTATATGGGACTAGCGGGAGGACTAGCACAGATACGCAGTATTTT. Amino acids: CASSLYGTSGRTSTDTQYF.

This clonotype was detected a few times. Here the CDR3 DNA reads TGTGCCAGCAGCTCCTCGGCGACAGCGAACACTGAAGCTTTCTTT. Its protein product is CASSSSATANTEAFF. The chain has TRBV7-2 and TRBJ1-1; perhaps TRBD1 as D (5 bases). CDR3 length: 15 residues. Trimming left V 4 bases short and J 1 base short, with 13 bases between. Per the germline V gene, CDR1 is SGHTA and CDR2 is FQGNSA. The full variable domain, in which reference TRBV7-2 and TRBJ1-1 provide the parts outside the CDR3, is GAGVSQSPSNKVTEKGKDVELRCDPISGHTALYWYRQSLGQGLEFLIYFQGNSAPDKSGLPSDRFSAERTGGSVSTLTIQRTQQEDSAVYLCASSSSATANTEAFFGQGTRLTVV.

The rearrangement joins TRBV6-2 or TRBV6-3 to TRBJ2-2, with 14 positions matching TRBD2. J lost 0 bases, V lost 4 bases, and 1 base had no gene match. This CDR3 is 17 amino acids long. CDR1 is MNHEY, CDR2 SVGEGT, per germline. CDR3 amino acids: CASSLGLAGANTGELFF. Here the CDR3 DNA reads TGTGCCAGCAGTTTGGGACTAGCGGGAGCGAACACCGGGGAGCTGTTTTTT.

This clonotype was seen a few times. The chain uses TRBV10-3 and TRBJ2-7; 8 positions match TRBD1. The CDR3 extends over 12 amino acids. J was trimmed by 3 bases and V by 10 bases; bases with no gene match: 5. CDR1 ENHRY and CDR2 SYGVKD come from the germline V gene. CDR3 nucleotide sequence: TGTGCCACCCAGGGGGCTGGCTACGAGCAGTACTTC. This encodes CATQGAGYEQYF.

This clonotype was recorded a few times. V gene TRBV19 combines with J gene TRBJ2-1; D unresolved. Deletions cut 7 bases from V and 0 bases from J, with 10 bases between. There are 14 residues in the CDR3. Germline CDR1 and CDR2: LNHDA and SQIVND (reference sequence). CDR3 sequence: CASKTSFSYNEQFF. As DNA, the CDR3 is TGTGCCAGTAAGACTTCGTTCTCCTACAATGAGCAGTTCTTC.

This clonotype has a handful of counts. This chain joins TRBV10-3 and TRBJ2-1, with D tentatively TRBD1 or TRBD2 (5 bases each). Trimming pared 2 bases from V and 4 bases from J, leaving 12 bases between. CDR3 length: 15 residues. Germline V gives CDR1 ENHRY, CDR2 SYGVKD. The CDR3, as DNA: TGTGCCATCAGTGAGACGGGACCCCAATACAATGAGCAGTTCTTC. It yields the protein CAISETGPQYNEQFF.

This clonotype was seen repeatedly, ten times or more. The chain combines TRBV28 with TRBJ2-7; D uncertain. Trimming cost V 5 bases and J 1 base, with 12 bases left between them. The CDR3 has 14 amino acids. Germline V gives CDR1 MDHEN, CDR2 SYDVKM. The DNA for the CDR3 is TGTGCCAGCAGTGGCCTCAGGAAATCCTACGAGCAGTACTTC. This gives the protein CASSGLRKSYEQYF.

This clonotype turned up a few times. CDR3 in DNA: TGCAGCGTTGATATTGGGGGCCAAGAGACCCAGTACTTC. Translating it yields CSVDIGGQETQYF. This chain connects TRBV29-1 to TRBJ2-5; D may be TRBD1 or TRBD2 (5 bases each). Trimming removed 3 bases at V and 1 base at J, with 9 bases between. This CDR3 has 13 amino acids. The germline V gene has CDR1 SQVTM and CDR2 ANQGSEA.

This clonotype was observed many times. This chain joins TRBV10-3 and TRBJ2-7; either TRBD1 or TRBD2 may fit D (5 bases each). This CDR3 region has 14 residues. V shed 2 bases and J shed 0 bases, with 8 bases lying between them. Germline V gene lookup returns CDR1 ENHRY and CDR2 SYGVKD. CDR3 coding DNA: TGTGCCATCAGTGAGGCAGGGAGCTCCTACGAGCAGTACTTC. Amino acids: CAISEAGSSYEQYF.

In nucleotides, the CDR3 is TGTGCCATCAGTGACGGGACAGGGGGTGAAAAACTGTTTTTT. Its translation: CAISDGTGGEKLFF. J is TRBJ1-4 and V is TRBV10-3; 11 bases line up with TRBD1. This CDR3 is 14 amino acids long. Germline assignment: CDR1 ENHRY and CDR2 SYGVKD. The trim removed 3 bases at V and 7 bases at J, leaving 1 base unmatched.

The genes are TRBV5-1 and TRBJ2-3, with 10 bases fitting TRBD1. The CDR3 loop spans 16 amino acids. Germline V gives CDR1 SGHRS, CDR2 YFSETQ. Unmatched junction bases numbered 5, after V lost 2 bases and J lost 2 bases. The CDR3 sequence is CASSLHGTGATDTQYF. The CDR3 coding sequence is TGCGCCAGCAGCTTACACGGGACAGGGGCCACAGATACGCAGTATTTT. The full variable domain, in which reference TRBV5-1 and TRBJ2-3 provide the parts outside the CDR3, is KAGVTQTPRYLIKTRGQQVTLSCSPISGHRSVSWYQQTPGQGLQFLFEYFSETQRNKGNFPGRFSGRQFSNSRSEMNVSTLELGDSALYLCASSLHGTGATDTQYFGPGTRLTVL.

As for this clonotype: Possible read error: a much larger clone is one base away. CDR3 coding DNA: TGCTGTGCTAGAACCCTCCTAGCGACCAGGATAAGCTCCTACGAGCAGTACTTC. Its protein product is CCARTLLATRISSYEQYF. V usage is TRBV20-1 and J usage is TRBJ2-7; a weak D match, TRBD2 (6 bases). This CDR3 comprises 18 residues. Germline V gene sequence: CDR1 DFQATT, CDR2 SNEGSKA (reference sequence).

The chain couples TRBV11-2 to TRBJ2-1; TRBD2 matches at 7 bases. The germline gives CDR1 SGHAT, CDR2 FQNNGV. The CDR3 consists of 12 residues. Losses at the gene ends were 5 bases for V and 14 bases for J; bases not matched to a gene: 9. CDR3 loop: CASSPDGRGKFF. Here the CDR3 DNA reads TGTGCCAGCAGCCCAGATGGGAGGGGTAAGTTCTTC.

This clonotype has only a few counts. V usage is TRBV10-1 and J usage is TRBJ2-3; 7 bases align to TRBD2. Trimming took 5 bases from V and 0 from J; bases not matched to a gene: 11. CDR1 and CDR2 (germline): WNHNN, SYGVQD (reference sequence). This CDR3 has 17 residues. The CDR3 bases are TGCGCCAGCAGTCCCGCGGTGAGCGGGACTAGCACAGATACGCAGTATTTT. It translates to CASSPAVSGTSTDTQYF.

The table lists this clonotype with many counts. The genes are TRBV3-1 and TRBJ2-7; the D is unclear. The V end lost 0 bases, the J end lost 0 bases, and 6 bases lay between the germline ends. The CDR3 contains 14 residues. Germline V gives CDR1 LGHDT, CDR2 YNNKEL (reference sequence). The CDR3 loop is CASSQDLASYEQYF. The CDR3 region has the DNA TGTGCCAGCAGCCAAGATCTGGCCTCCTACGAGCAGTACTTC.

This clonotype was observed many times. The gene calls are TRBV6-2 or TRBV6-3 and TRBJ1-2; TRBD1 matches at 8 bases. Germline CDR1 MNHEY, CDR2 SVGEGT. V gave up 6 bases and J gave up 9 bases; unmatched junction bases: 9. The CDR3 has 13 residues. CDR3 DNA sequence: TGTGCCAGCAGCTTCGGGACAGGTAGTCGCTACACCTTC. Its translation is CASSFGTGSRYTF.

This clonotype was seen ten or more times. CDR3 sequence: CASSSSGSGNTEAFF. CDR3 bases: TGTGCCAGCAGCTCTTCAGGTAGTGGAAACACTGAAGCTTTCTTT. The rearrangement links TRBV7-9 to TRBJ1-1; D call uncertain. V was shortened by 4 bases and J by 2 bases, with 14 bases between the two germline ends. Germline V lookup: CDR1 SEHNR, CDR2 FQNEAQ (reference sequence). This CDR3 has 15 residues. Full variable domain (rest looked up from reference TRBV7-9 and TRBJ1-1): DTGVSQNPRHKITKRGQNVTFRCDPISEHNRLYWYRQTLGQGPEFLTYFQNEAQLEKSRLLSDRFSAERPKGSFSTLEIQRTEQGDSAMYLCASSSSGSGNTEAFFGQGTRLTVV.

This clonotype was seen a few times. The CDR3 protein is CASSLSASGAYNEQFF. The CDR3, as DNA: TGTGCCAGCAGCCTATCGGCTAGCGGGGCCTACAATGAGCAGTTCTTC. The V gene is TRBV12-3 or TRBV12-4, the J gene TRBJ2-1; 9 bases align to TRBD2. The V gene end was trimmed by 6 bases and the J gene end by 2 bases; junction bases not matched to a gene: 8. The CDR3 extends over 16 amino acids.

This clonotype has a handful of counts. The gene calls are TRBV20-1 and TRBJ2-7; unclear D gene. CDR1 and CDR2 from the germline V gene are DFQATT and SNEGSKA (reference sequence). Trimming took off 1 base at V and 4 bases at J, with 11 bases between the two ends. This CDR3 contains 13 residues. The DNA of the CDR3 is TGCAGTGCTAGAGCCCTAGTTCAATACGAGCAGTACTTC. It codes for CSARALVQYEQYF.

This clonotype has only a few counts. The chain joins TRBV7-6 to TRBJ2-7; TRBD2 aligns across 7 bases. The CDR3 consists of 16 residues. Per germline, CDR1 SGHVS and CDR2 FNYEAQ. Unmatched junction bases numbered 8, after V lost 1 base and J lost 2 bases. Here the CDR3 DNA reads TGTGCCAGCAGCTTAGGCGGAGCGGGGAGTCCCTACGAGCAGTACTTC. As protein: CASSLGGAGSPYEQYF.

A few counts support this clonotype. The rearrangement joins TRBV9 to TRBJ1-3; D uncertain. The germline V gene encodes CDR1 SGDLS and CDR2 YYNGEE. The CDR3 consists of 15 residues. Trimming stripped 4 bases from V and 3 bases from J, with 14 bases between. The CDR3 coding sequence is TGTGCCAGCAGCCGATCGGGCGACGGTGGAAACACCATATATTTT. It translates to CASSRSGDGGNTIYF.